This TCR beta chain is from a study of T cells in Graves' hyperthyroidism and ophthalmopathy. With 0 bases removed from V and 0 bases from J, the gap between germline ends came to 15 bases. Looked up from germline, CDR1 is LNHNV and CDR2 is YYDKDF (reference sequence). There are 18 residues in the CDR3. What was amplified from RNA transcripts were TCR beta CDR3 regions. HTBI primers drove first-round RT-PCR of the TCR CDR3. TCRdb independently ran MiXCR on the multiplex PCR reads; one entry per CDR3 protein. Of 500,000 to 750,000 distinct CDR3 sequences in the sample, more than 45% were seen once. The sample comprised peripheral blood or thyroid tissue (not recorded which). The chain uses TRBV15 and TRBJ1-5; no clear D. The clonotype originates from a young woman with Graves' hyperthyroidism. In nucleotides, the CDR3 is TGTGCCACCAGCAGAGATCCCGTCAGCAGCTATAGCAATCAGCCCCAGCATTTT. This translates into CATSRDPVSSYSNQPQHF. Supplemented by reference TRBV15 and TRBJ1-5, the full variable domain reads DAMVIQNPRYQVTQFGKPVTLSCSQTLNHNVMYWYQQKSSQAPKLLFHYYDKDFNNEADTPDNFQSRRPNTSFCFLDIRSPGLGDTAMYLCATSRDPVSSYSNQPQHFGDGTRLSIL.